This TCR beta chain emerged from a study of blood T cell repertoires in COVID-19. Study as a whole: There were acute and convalescent COVID-19 samples, and they came from the United States, Italy and Spain. Sample material is recorded as cDNA or gDNA derived from T cells, B-cell-depleted T cells, or PBMCs.

The authors' processing: Estimation of nucleated cell counts relied on the amplification of reference gene primers. Produced via immunoSEQ multiplex PCR; TCRdb's table is partial and in-frame only. V and J calls plus clone size are reproduced from that table; the DNA served to infer D and trimming. The table has 50,000 to 75,000 clones, around three quarters seen once. From germline, CDR1 is SEHNR and CDR2 FQNEAQ (reference sequence). J was trimmed by 4 bases and V by 4 bases; bases with no gene match: 7. The length of the CDR3 is 15 residues. This TCR was recovered from a human donor in a cohort sampled during active COVID-19. This sequence joins TRBV7-9 and TRBJ1-5; TRBD1 matches at 7 bases. The sample consisted of peripheral blood. The CDR3 is CASSWSGQRNQPQHF. CDR3 sequence (DNA): TGTGCCAGCAGCTGGTCGGGACAGAGGAATCAGCCCCAGCATTTT.